The T cell receptor (beta chain) described here comes from a study of human T cells and chemical hapten exposure. Whole-study context: Patch tests applied 0.01% DPC to the upper back, read at 6 days.

Time point meaning: patch test 1, 2 weeks after DPC sensitization. Treatment specified: therapeutic diphenylcyclopropenone sensitization with weekly scalp DPC. Blood draws came first, before each patch test. Notes on the study in general: Expanded TCRs grouped into significantly more large CDR3 similarity clusters than controls produced.

This clonotype was detected many times. Its antigen is not identified. TCRdb ran MiXCR on the RACE reads and lists one entry per CDR3 protein. Among 380,000 or so distinct CDR3 sequences listed, more than 4.5% were seen once. This CDR3 is built from 18 residues. Unmatched junction bases numbered 10, after V lost 2 bases and J lost 3 bases. Germline V gene lookup returns CDR1 PRHDT and CDR2 FYEKMQ (reference sequence). The sequences come from whole blood, collected in connection with sensitization to the hapten diphenylcyclopropenone (DPC). This chain uses TRBV13 with TRBJ2-3; 11 bases match TRBD2. This receptor was taken from a woman in her 50s with alopecia areata. Some clones in this sample may be carry-over from other donors' samples. The CDR3, as DNA: TGTGCCAGCAGCTTATTGGGTAGCGGGGGGGCCGGTACAGATACGCAGTATTTT. Protein: CASSLLGSGGAGTDTQYF.